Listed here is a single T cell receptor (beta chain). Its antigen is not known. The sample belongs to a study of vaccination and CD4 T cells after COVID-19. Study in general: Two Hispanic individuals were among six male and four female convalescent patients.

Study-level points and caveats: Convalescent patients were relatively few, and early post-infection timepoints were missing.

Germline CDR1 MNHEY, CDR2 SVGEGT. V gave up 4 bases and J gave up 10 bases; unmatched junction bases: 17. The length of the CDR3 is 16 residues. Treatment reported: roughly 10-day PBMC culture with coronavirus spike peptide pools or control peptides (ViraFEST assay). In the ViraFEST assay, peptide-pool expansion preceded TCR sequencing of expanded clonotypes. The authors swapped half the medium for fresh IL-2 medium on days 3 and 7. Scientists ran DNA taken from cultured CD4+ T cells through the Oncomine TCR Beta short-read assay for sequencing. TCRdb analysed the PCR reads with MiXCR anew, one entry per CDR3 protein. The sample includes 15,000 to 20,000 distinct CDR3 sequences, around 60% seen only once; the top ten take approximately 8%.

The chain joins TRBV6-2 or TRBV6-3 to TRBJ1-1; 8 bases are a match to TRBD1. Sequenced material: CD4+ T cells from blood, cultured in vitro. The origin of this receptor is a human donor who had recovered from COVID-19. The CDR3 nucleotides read TGTGCCAGCAGTTTACCCGGACAGGGTCTGAGCTACGGAGCTTTCTTT. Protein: CASSLPGQGLSYGAFF.